This T cell receptor (beta chain) was observed in a study of blood T cells in healthy people across ages. As for the study in general: About one barcoded TCR beta cDNA was captured per two T cells. Whole-study results and caveats: Among T cells, TCR beta diversity per million cells dropped roughly linearly as age rose. With naive T cell percentage, TCR beta diversity showed a strong correlation.

Total RNA amounts of at least 5.5 micrograms were extracted per sample. The CDR3 is 15 amino acids. Per germline, CDR1 SGHAT and CDR2 FQNNGV. V was clipped by 5 bases and J by 7 bases, with 18 bases between them. On this clonotype itself: What it binds is not known.

Primed by a sample-barcoded 5' primer and a J-beta primer mix, a second PCR proceeded for roughly 7 to 11 cycles. MiXCR, run by TCRdb on the 5' RACE reads, gives a single entry per CDR3 protein. The repertoire holds about 290,000 distinct CDR3 sequences, roughly a quarter seen once, with approximately 29% in the top ten. The sequence derives from a woman between 65 and 79 years old in good health. What was sequenced was blood. The rearrangement links TRBV11-2 to TRBJ2-1, with D unclear. In nucleotides, the CDR3 is TGTGCCAGCAGCCGTAACGGCCAGGTACGGAATGAGCAGTTCTTC. Its protein product is CASSRNGQVRNEQFF.